The entry that follows covers one T cell receptor (beta chain) sequence. Its recognized antigen is unknown. The input lacks base qualities; no much larger clone sits a single base away. Ophthalmopathy patients had moderately to severely active disease, Clinical Activity Score of at least 3, NOSPECS grade of at least 4, and duration under 3 months. The study excluded patients with uncontrolled infections, other autoimmune diseases, pregnancy or lactation. Diagnoses were established on the basis of clinical symptoms, serum thyroxine and TRAb, thyroid ultrasound, and orbital computed tomography. PBMCs were isolated from around 10 ml of fresh peripheral blood by Ficoll-Paque density gradient centrifugation. Trizol reagent was used to extract total RNA, and RNA quality was then checked on an Agilent 2100 Bioanalyzer. The CDR3, cysteine through phenylalanine, is 13 amino acids long. The CDR3 DNA has 39 bases and is translated from base 1. Cut back by 1 base and 6 bases, the V and J ends lie 7 bases apart. Looking up the germline V gene yields CDR1 SGHTA and CDR2 FQGNSA.

The sample originates from a study of T cells in Graves' hyperthyroidism and ophthalmopathy (dated by TCRdb to between 2018 and 2021). General notes on the study: Peripheral blood was sampled at the time of initial diagnosis, prior to any treatment. A discovery cohort of around 100 patients, 43 with Graves' ophthalmopathy and fewer than 65 with stable Graves' hyperthyroidism, was used to find distinguishing TCR V-J signatures. The study also compared thyroid tissue and blood T-cell repertoires from five or six Graves' hyperthyroidism patients. The roughly 94 discovery patients were randomly divided into training and test sets at a 7:3 ratio. TCR Vbeta CDR3 sequencing of 130 to 150 peripheral blood samples (approximately 44 ophthalmopathy, roughly 74 hyperthyroidism and approximately 17 progressor patients) is reported in the paper. After blood sampling, hyperthyroidism patients were treated with methimazole at a starting dose of 30 mg daily, and ophthalmopathy patients were treated with high-dose intravenous methylprednisolone. An independent validation cohort of under 20 hyperthyroidism patients and about 15 patients who later progressed to ophthalmopathy tested prospective prediction of ophthalmopathy. Study-level results and caveats: Sample size was not statistically predetermined, and blinding of investigators to group allocation was not performed. Most expanded thyroid clonotypes (frequency above 0.001) were also found in blood, which suggests that blood repertoires may mirror thyroid immune responses. In cross-validation, a model built on a 13 V-J signature told ophthalmopathy apart from stable hyperthyroidism with approximately 90% sensitivity and approximately 84% specificity, and in testing the same model reached 80%/75%. In validation, progression to ophthalmopathy was predicted by the model with around 71% sensitivity and about 72% specificity, a median of approximately 6.5 months before onset.

Amplification of TCR beta CDR3 regions was carried out from RNA transcripts. For the first round of RT-PCR on the TCR CDR3, the HTBI primer set was used together with the Qiagen OneStep RT-PCR kit. Libraries were constructed in a second round of multiplex PCR, after which size selection and purification were carried out. Sequencing of the libraries was done on an Illumina HiSeq2000 using paired-end 100 bp reads. On the study's bioinformatics: SOAPnuke was used to process the raw data, with reads discarded if the reads contained adapters or uncalled bases, had a mean Phred below 15, or lacked an exact constant-primer or identifier match. COPE v1.2.5 was used to merge high-quality paired reads, and clonotypes were defined as unique nucleotide sequences. MiTCR v1.1 was used to align clonotypes to the IMGT TRBV, TRBD and TRBJ reference segments. Analysis was restricted to V-J combinations with a frequency above 0.0001, which covered about 99% of repertoires. A TCS score was defined as the ratio of F50 (clonal expansion) to E x V (chaos), with BLOSUM62-based TCRdist applied between CDR3 peptides within each V-J. Welch's t-statistics and random forest reduced roughly 540 V-J features to 13, which were used in a naive Bayes classifier (R e1071). TCRdb reanalyzed the raw reads on its own, using fastp at Q25 for trimming and MiXCR for clone calling, and kept in-frame beta chains. Identical CDR3 protein sequences are pooled into one entry, listed with their most common genes and DNA. TCRdb assigned the V and J calls; the authors' analysis was not used. Present in this sample are a few hundred thousand distinct CDR3 sequences, roughly 15% of which were seen just once. The ten largest clones add up to 17% of the sample.

The TCR sequence derives from a woman under 30 with Graves' ophthalmopathy. The sequence is built from TRBV7-2 and TRBJ2-1, with the D gene not clear enough to name. The sample taken for sequencing was blood. The nucleotide sequence is given as TGTGCCAGCAGCTTAGGCTCAGTCAATGAGCAGTTCTTC. Its protein reads: CASSLGSVNEQFF.